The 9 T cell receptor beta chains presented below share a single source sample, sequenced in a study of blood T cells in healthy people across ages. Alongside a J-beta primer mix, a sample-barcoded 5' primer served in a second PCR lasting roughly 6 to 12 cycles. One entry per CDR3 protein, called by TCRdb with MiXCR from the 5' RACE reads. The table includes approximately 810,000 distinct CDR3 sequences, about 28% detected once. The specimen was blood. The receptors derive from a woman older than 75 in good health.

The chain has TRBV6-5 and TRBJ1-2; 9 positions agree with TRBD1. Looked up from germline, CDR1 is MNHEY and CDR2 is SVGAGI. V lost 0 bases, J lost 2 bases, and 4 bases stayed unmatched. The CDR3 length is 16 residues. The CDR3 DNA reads TGTGCCAGCAGTTACTCTGGGACAGGGACCAACTATGGCTACACCTTC. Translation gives CASSYSGTGTNYGYTF.

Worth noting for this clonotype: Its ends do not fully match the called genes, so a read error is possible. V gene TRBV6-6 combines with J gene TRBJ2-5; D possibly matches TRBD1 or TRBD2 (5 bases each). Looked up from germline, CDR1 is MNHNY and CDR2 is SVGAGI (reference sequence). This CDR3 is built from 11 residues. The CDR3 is CASSPGTFLDF. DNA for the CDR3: TGTGCCAGCAGCCCCGGGACCTTTCTGGACTTC.

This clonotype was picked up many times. This chain's CDR3 is CASSGLNNEQFF. In DNA, the CDR3 is TGTGCCAGCTCCGGACTCAACAATGAGCAGTTCTTC. V usage is TRBV6-2 or TRBV6-3 and J usage is TRBJ2-1, with D maybe TRBD2 (5 bases). Trimming took 8 bases from V and 5 from J, leaving 10 bases between them. The germline CDR1 and CDR2 sequences are MNHEY and SVGEGT. This CDR3 is built from 12 residues.

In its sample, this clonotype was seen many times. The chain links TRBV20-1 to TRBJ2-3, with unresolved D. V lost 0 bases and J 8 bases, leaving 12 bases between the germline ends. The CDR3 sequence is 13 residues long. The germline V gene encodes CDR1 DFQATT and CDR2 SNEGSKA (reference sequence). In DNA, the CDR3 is TGCAGTGCTAGAGATCGGACCCAATTTACGCAGTATTTT. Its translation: CSARDRTQFTQYF.

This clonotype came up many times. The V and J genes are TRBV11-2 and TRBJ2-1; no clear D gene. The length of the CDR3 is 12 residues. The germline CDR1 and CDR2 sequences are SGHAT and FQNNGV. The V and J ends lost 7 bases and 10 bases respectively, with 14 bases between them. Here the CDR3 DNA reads TGTGCCAGCACCCAAGGGTTTGAGGAGCAGTTCTTC. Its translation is CASTQGFEEQFF. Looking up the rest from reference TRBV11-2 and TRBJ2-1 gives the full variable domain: EAGVAQSPRYKIIEKRQSVAFWCNPISGHATLYWYQQILGQGPKLLIQFQNNGVVDDSQLPKDRFSAERLKGVDSTLKIQPAKLEDSAVYLCASTQGFEEQFFGPGTRLTVL.

CDR3 coding DNA: TGTGCCAGCAGCCAGCTAGCGGGGGGGTGGGGAAATGAGCAGTACTTC. This codes for CASSQLAGGWGNEQYF. V gene TRBV3-1 combines with J gene TRBJ2-7, with TRBD2 matching over 12 bases. This CDR3 contains 16 residues. The V gene's germline CDR1 is LGHDT and CDR2 YNNKEL (reference sequence). The junction had 10 bases not matched to a gene; V was cut back by 3 bases and J by 7 bases.

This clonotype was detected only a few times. The CDR3 loop is CASSKAPRGGFGETQYF. For the CDR3, the DNA is TGTGCCAGCAGCAAAGCGCCTAGAGGGGGCTTTGGGGAGACCCAGTACTTC. The chain recombines TRBV21-1 with TRBJ2-5; whether TRBD1, the table's D call, matches the DNA was not checked. TRBV21-1 is deemed a pseudogene. This CDR3 spans 17 amino acids.

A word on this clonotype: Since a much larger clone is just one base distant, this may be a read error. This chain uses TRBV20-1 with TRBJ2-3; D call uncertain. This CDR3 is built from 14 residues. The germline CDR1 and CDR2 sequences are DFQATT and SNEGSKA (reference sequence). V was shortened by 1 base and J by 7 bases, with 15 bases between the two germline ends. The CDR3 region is CSARVGRMSNTQYF. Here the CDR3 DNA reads TGCAGTGCTAGAGTTGGACGGATGAGCAATACGCAGTATTTT.

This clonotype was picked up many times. The CDR3 is CAISDSGARWLEQFF. CDR3 coding DNA: TGTGCCATCAGTGACTCCGGGGCCCGTTGGCTTGAGCAGTTCTTC. The rearrangement joins TRBV10-3 to TRBJ2-1, with D perhaps given as TRBD1 or TRBD2 (5 bases each). V was shortened by 3 bases and J by 9 bases, with 18 bases between the two germline ends. The CDR3 runs to 15 residues. Looked up from germline, CDR1 is ENHRY and CDR2 is SYGVKD.